The present entry profiles one TCR beta chain with its context. These data are taken from a study of blood T cell repertoires in COVID-19. Study in general: Samples of COVID-19 (acute and convalescent) were obtained from the United States, Italy and Spain. Nucleic acid was either cDNA or gDNA, and it came from T cells, B-cell-depleted T cells, or PBMCs.

Authors' analysis steps: Estimated nucleated cell counts came from reference gene primer amplification. Sequencing used immunoSEQ multiplex PCR; TCRdb keeps in-frame clones, though not all of them. Clone size and the V and J calls come from that table; the DNA yielded D and trimming. Of about 84,000 clones listed, about 80% are singletons. Material for sequencing was peripheral blood. The sequence was obtained from a man between 50 and 59 years old with active or convalescent COVID-19.

CDR3 bases: TGCGCCAGCAGCTTTCAGTCTAGCGGGGACTACGAGCAGTACTTC. As protein: CASSFQSSGDYEQYF. The chain is built from TRBV5-1 and TRBJ2-7; 9 positions agree with TRBD2. With 2 bases clipped from V and 3 bases from J, the junction kept 6 bases outside the gene matches. Germline V gives CDR1 SGHRS, CDR2 YFSETQ. The CDR3 covers 15 residues.